This TCR beta chain was observed in a study of blood T cell repertoires in COVID-19. TCRdb's copy holds only in-frame clones and misses some; the assay was immunoSEQ multiplex PCR. The repertoire holds more than 150,000 clones, with 80% as singletons. The CDR3 is made up of 13 amino acids. Trimming took off 2 bases at V and 8 bases at J, with 12 bases between the two ends. The receptor comes from a man aged 55 to 70 with acute or convalescent COVID-19. The specimen sequenced was peripheral blood. V usage is TRBV12-3 or TRBV12-4 and J usage is TRBJ1-2; the D gene is possibly TRBD1 (5 bases). The CDR3 protein is CASSLKGLSGYTF. The CDR3 DNA sequence: TGTGCCAGCAGTTTAAAGGGGCTAAGCGGCTACACCTTC.